A single sample gave rise to the 21 T cell receptor beta chains below, sequenced in a study of response to subunit inactivated influenza vaccine. TCRdb analysed the RT-PCR reads with MiXCR anew, one entry per CDR3 protein. The sample has a few hundred thousand distinct CDR3 sequences, 14% seen once. The starting material was PBMCs from blood, obtained 12 days after vaccination. The receptors were gathered from a man between 45 and 60 years old who received an inactivated influenza vaccine.

The chain recombines TRBV5-1 with TRBJ2-7, with 8 bases fitting TRBD2. In germline, CDR1 is SGHRS, CDR2 YFSETQ. With 0 bases clipped from V and 4 bases from J, the junction kept 6 bases outside the gene matches. The CDR3 sequence is 15 residues long. CDR3: CASSLGSGSGYEQYF. CDR3 nucleotides: TGCGCCAGCAGCTTGGGGAGCGGGAGTGGGTACGAGCAGTACTTC.

A remark on this clonotype: A much larger clone lies one base from this, so it may be a read error. The V and J genes are TRBV5-1 and TRBJ2-2; D is possibly TRBD1 (5 bases). The CDR3 is made up of 14 amino acids. V was cut by 3 bases and J by 6 bases, with 12 bases left in between. Germline CDR1 is SGHRS and CDR2 is YFSETQ. CDR3 nucleotide sequence: TGCGCCAGCAGCTGGGGCAGGGCGGCCGGGGAGCTGTTTTTT. Translated, it gives CASSWGRAAGELFF. The complete variable domain, with remaining parts taken from reference TRBV5-1 and TRBJ2-2, reads KAGVTQTPRYLIKTRGQQVTLSCSPISGHRSVSWYQQTPGQGLQFLFEYFSETQRNKGNFPGRFSGRQFSNSRSEMNVSTLELGDSALYLCASSWGRAAGELFFGEGSRLTVL.

This clonotype was seen only a few times. The chain carries TRBV6-5 and TRBJ2-3, with TRBD1 matching over 7 bases. The junction had 12 bases not matched to a gene; V was cut back by 0 bases and J by 0 bases. This CDR3 contains 19 residues. Germline loops: CDR1 MNHEY, CDR2 SVGAGI. The CDR3 DNA reads TGTGCCAGCAGTTACTCGACTCCCTGGACAGGTTCTAGCACAGATACGCAGTATTTT. Residues: CASSYSTPWTGSSTDTQYF.

The V and J genes are TRBV10-3 and TRBJ2-7; the match to TRBD2 covers 8 bases. The length of the CDR3 is 13 residues. CDR1 and CDR2 (germline): ENHRY, SYGVKD. The J segment lost 2 bases and the V segment lost 3 bases, leaving 0 bases of the junction unmatched. The CDR3 nucleotides are TGTGCCATCAGTGAAGCGGGAGCCTACGAGCAGTACTTC. Protein sequence: CAISEAGAYEQYF.

This chain links TRBV3-1 with TRBJ2-1, with D unclear. V dropped 1 base and J dropped 10 bases, with 8 bases sitting between them. Germline CDR1 LGHDT, CDR2 YNNKEL (reference sequence). This CDR3 has 12 amino acids. The CDR3 DNA reads TGTGCCAGCAGCCAAGGGATAAGGGAGCAGTTCTTC. It is translated as CASSQGIREQFF.

A few counts support this clonotype. This chain connects TRBV20-1 to TRBJ1-1; D is perhaps TRBD1 (5 bases). The CDR3 consists of 13 residues. The germline V gene has CDR1 DFQATT and CDR2 SNEGSKA (reference sequence). V was cut by 6 bases and J by 5 bases, with 16 bases left in between. This CDR3 is CSALPGAWTEAFF. The CDR3 DNA reads TGCAGTGCCCTACCCGGGGCATGGACTGAAGCTTTCTTT.

This clonotype was seen only a few times. The J gene is TRBJ1-2, the V gene TRBV12-3 or TRBV12-4; D unresolved. V dropped 5 bases and J dropped 4 bases, with 11 bases sitting between them. This CDR3 contains 13 residues. Here the CDR3 reads CASSNSTLYGYTF. DNA for the CDR3: TGTGCCAGCAGTAACTCAACACTCTATGGCTACACCTTC.

This clonotype was seen more than once but under ten times. This chain links TRBV6-5 with TRBJ1-4; 8 nucleotides align to TRBD1. CDR1 is MNHEY, CDR2 SVGAGI, per germline. The CDR3 spans 15 residues. J lost 5 bases, V lost 5 bases, and 7 bases had no gene match. In DNA, the CDR3 is TGTGCCAGCAGTAACAGGGGGACTCCCAATGAAAAACTGTTTTTT. Protein product: CASSNRGTPNEKLFF.

This clonotype was counted only a few times. The chain has TRBV20-1 and TRBJ1-1; 7 bases are shared with TRBD1. V was pared by 5 bases and J by 8 bases, with 8 bases of the junction left unmatched. Germline V gives CDR1 DFQATT, CDR2 SNEGSKA (reference sequence). This CDR3 is 12 amino acids long. The CDR3 reads CSAGRQGLEAFF. The CDR3 nucleotides read TGCAGTGCTGGAAGACAGGGTTTAGAAGCTTTCTTT.

This chain uses TRBV3-1 with TRBJ2-7; D unclear. Germline V CDR1 and CDR2: LGHDT, YNNKEL (reference sequence). This CDR3 has 14 amino acids. Trimming took off 1 base at V and 0 bases at J, with 7 bases between the two ends. The CDR3 is CASSQGQNSYEQYF. The DNA for the CDR3 is TGTGCCAGCAGCCAAGGTCAGAACTCCTACGAGCAGTACTTC.

There are a few counts of this clonotype. V is TRBV5-1 and J is TRBJ2-5, with 14 bases fitting TRBD2. CDR3 length equals 15 residues. Germline V gives CDR1 SGHRS, CDR2 YFSETQ. V lost 5 bases and J lost 2; bases outside the gene matches: 2. The CDR3 loop is CASRGTSGGQETQYF. The CDR3, as DNA: TGCGCCAGCAGGGGGACTAGCGGGGGACAAGAGACCCAGTACTTC.

This clonotype was counted between two and nine times. The genes are TRBV7-7 and TRBJ2-1; unclear D gene. Germline V gene data show CDR1 as SSHAT and CDR2 as FNYEAQ (reference sequence). The V and J ends lost 5 bases and 5 bases respectively, with 7 bases between them. There are 12 residues in the CDR3. CDR3 in DNA: TGTGCCAGCAGCCAGGATGACAATGAGCAGTTCTTC. Encoded protein: CASSQDDNEQFF.

This clonotype was found a few times. The rearrangement joins TRBV3-1 to TRBJ2-2, with a tentative D call TRBD2 (6 bases). V was cut by 0 bases and J by 0 bases, with 8 bases left in between. Germline V gives CDR1 LGHDT, CDR2 YNNKEL (reference sequence). This CDR3 region has 16 residues. The CDR3 protein is CASSQEGTSNTGELFF. For the CDR3, the DNA is TGTGCCAGCAGCCAAGAAGGGACTTCGAACACCGGGGAGCTGTTTTTT.

This clonotype was detected only a few times. The chain employs TRBV28 and TRBJ1-5; D may be TRBD1 (5 bases). The CDR3 runs 16 residues. The V end lost 1 base, the J end lost 2 bases, and 12 bases lay between the germline ends. In germline, CDR1 is MDHEN, CDR2 SYDVKM. Written as DNA, the CDR3 is TGTGCCAGCAGTTTATATTCAGGGTGGGGCAATCAGCCCCAGCATTTT. Residues: CASSLYSGWGNQPQHF. The full variable domain, completed using reference TRBV28 and TRBJ1-5, is DVKVTQSSRYLVKRTGEKVFLECVQDMDHENMFWYRQDPGLGLRLIYFSYDVKMKEKGDIPEGYSVSREKKERFSLILESASTNQTSMYLCASSLYSGWGNQPQHFGDGTRLSIL.

This clonotype was detected a few times. The rearrangement joins TRBV4-3 to TRBJ1-4, with 8 bases lining up with TRBD1. This CDR3 has 14 residues. Unmatched junction bases numbered 5, after V lost 3 bases and J lost 8 bases. In germline, CDR1 is LGHNA, CDR2 YSLEER. The CDR3 here is CASSHGQGKEKLFF. CDR3 in DNA: TGCGCCAGCAGCCACGGACAGGGAAAGGAAAAACTGTTTTTT.

The chain has TRBV24-1 and TRBJ2-2, with 8 bases identical to TRBD2. Germline V lookup: CDR1 KGHDR, CDR2 SFDVKD. V trimming: 7 bases; J trimming: 4 bases; junction bases outside the gene matches: 7. CDR3 size: 15 residues. Written as DNA, the CDR3 is TGTGCCACCAGCCGCGGGAGGTCCCTCACCGGGGAGCTGTTTTTT. Encoded protein: CATSRGRSLTGELFF.

J is TRBJ2-7 and V is TRBV5-1; 9 bases fit TRBD1. V was pared by 5 bases and J by 7 bases, with 16 bases of the junction left unmatched. The CDR3 has 16 residues. CDR1 is SGHRS and CDR2 is YFSETQ in the germline V gene. The CDR3 loop reads CASSNYAGQGFGEQYF. In DNA form, the CDR3 reads TGCGCCAGCAGTAATTATGCAGGACAGGGGTTCGGGGAGCAGTACTTC. Looking up the rest from reference TRBV5-1 and TRBJ2-7 gives the full variable domain: KAGVTQTPRYLIKTRGQQVTLSCSPISGHRSVSWYQQTPGQGLQFLFEYFSETQRNKGNFPGRFSGRQFSNSRSEMNVSTLELGDSALYLCASSNYAGQGFGEQYFGPGTRLTVT.

This clonotype was detected only a few times. This CDR3 is CASYAVSYGYTF. The CDR3, as DNA: TGTGCCAGTTATGCAGTCTCCTATGGCTACACCTTC. J is TRBJ1-2 and V is TRBV19, with D hard to call. The V and J ends lost 8 bases and 4 bases respectively, with 11 bases between them. The CDR3 sequence is 12 residues long. Germline CDR1 LNHDA, CDR2 SQIVND (reference sequence). The variable domain in full, completed from reference TRBV19 and TRBJ1-2, reads DGGITQSPKYLFRKEGQNVTLSCEQNLNHDAMYWYRQDPGQGLRLIYYSQIVNDFQKGDIAEGYSVSREKKESFPLTVTSAQKNPTAFYLCASYAVSYGYTFGSGTRLTVV.

This clonotype was seen a few times. V usage is TRBV18 and J usage is TRBJ2-2, with D uncertain. V was cut by 4 bases and J by 6 bases, with 9 bases left in between. Germline CDR1 is KGHSH and CDR2 is LQKENI. The length of the CDR3 is 13 residues. The CDR3 is CASSLTEAGELFF. CDR3 DNA sequence: TGTGCCAGCTCACTTACAGAGGCCGGGGAGCTGTTTTTT. The full variable domain, rest sourced from reference TRBV18 and TRBJ2-2, is NAGVMQNPRHLVRRRGQEARLRCSPMKGHSHVYWYRQLPEEGLKFMVYLQKENIIDESGMPKERFSAEFPKEGPSILRIQQVVRGDSAAYFCASSLTEAGELFFGEGSRLTVL.

This clonotype has more than one count but fewer than ten. The chain has TRBV5-1 and TRBJ2-7; D possibly corresponds to TRBD2 (6 bases). The CDR3 runs to 16 residues. Germline V gives CDR1 SGHRS, CDR2 YFSETQ. The V end was cut by 6 bases, the J end by 5 bases, with 24 bases between. This chain's CDR3 is CASKEGGYGRADEQYF. CDR3 sequence (DNA): TGCGCCAGCAAGGAGGGAGGCTACGGGCGGGCGGACGAGCAGTACTTC.

J is TRBJ2-1 and V is TRBV18; 8 bases agree with TRBD2. The CDR3 sequence is 17 residues long. Looked up from germline, CDR1 is KGHSH and CDR2 is LQKENI. With 0 bases clipped from V and 1 base from J, the junction kept 5 bases outside the gene matches. In DNA, the CDR3 is TGTGCCAGCTCACCACCTCCGGGGGGGCCATCCTACAATGAGCAGTTCTTC. It translates to CASSPPPGGPSYNEQFF.